These 15 T cell receptor beta chains were sequenced from one sample in a study of blood T cell repertoires in COVID-19. Repertoires were generated with immunoSEQ multiplex PCR, while TCRdb's copy carries only in-frame clones and drops some. The sample shows approximately 65,000 clones, approximately 90% of them seen only once. Sequenced sample: peripheral blood. Every receptor here comes from a woman younger than 30 with acute or convalescent COVID-19.

The chain employs TRBV2 and TRBJ1-1; 11 bases match TRBD1. This CDR3 has 14 residues. CDR1 is SNHLY, CDR2 FYNNEI, per germline. V lost 5 bases and J lost 11; bases outside the gene matches: 10. The CDR3 region is CASSLDRGPGGAFF. CDR3 coding DNA: TGTGCCAGCAGTTTGGACAGGGGGCCTGGAGGGGCTTTCTTT. The full variable domain, rest sourced from reference TRBV2 and TRBJ1-1, is EPEVTQTPSHQVTQMGQEVILRCVPISNHLYFYWYRQILGQKVEFLVSFYNNEISEKSEIFDDQFSVERPDGSNFTLKIRSTKLEDSAMYFCASSLDRGPGGAFFGQGTRLTVV.

The CDR3 loop reads CASSSSDRGMNEQFF. The CDR3 DNA reads as TGTGCCAGCAGTTCATCGGACAGGGGTATGAATGAGCAGTTCTTC. The V call is TRBV28, the J call TRBJ2-1, with 9 bases lining up with TRBD1. Germline CDR1 reads MDHEN; CDR2 reads SYDVKM. Trimming at V came to 4 bases and at J to 7 bases, leaving 8 bases not matched to a gene. CDR3 length: 15 amino acids. Combining the CDR3 with reference TRBV28 and TRBJ2-1 gives the whole variable domain DVKVTQSSRYLVKRTGEKVFLECVQDMDHENMFWYRQDPGLGLRLIYFSYDVKMKEKGDIPEGYSVSREKKERFSLILESASTNQTSMYLCASSSSDRGMNEQFFGPGTRLTVL.

The rearrangement uses TRBV28 and TRBJ2-5; the match to TRBD1 covers 10 bases. CDR3 length: 17 amino acids. Germline V gives CDR1 MDHEN, CDR2 SYDVKM. V shed 10 bases and J 3 bases; nucleotides not matched to a gene: 17. This CDR3 is CATNSLGRGTGEETQYF. Written as DNA, the CDR3 is TGTGCCACCAACAGTTTGGGGCGGGGGACAGGGGAAGAGACCCAGTACTTC.

V gene TRBV28 combines with J gene TRBJ2-1; 8 bases fit TRBD2. Germline CDR1 reads MDHEN; CDR2 reads SYDVKM. Losses at the gene ends were 2 bases for V and 7 bases for J; bases not matched to a gene: 13. The CDR3 totals 17 residues. CDR3 in amino acids: CASSLRTPGGRENEQFF. CDR3 DNA sequence: TGTGCCAGCAGTTTAAGAACTCCGGGGGGGCGGGAAAATGAGCAGTTCTTC.

This clone showed up just a few times. The chain combines TRBV4-1 with TRBJ1-2; D is possibly TRBD1 (6 bases). CDR1 is MGHRA and CDR2 is YSYEKL in the germline V gene. This CDR3 has 14 amino acids. The V end lost 5 bases, the J end lost 0 bases, and 10 bases lay between the germline ends. The CDR3, as DNA: TGCGCCAGCAGCTACAGGGTCACTAACTATGGCTACACCTTC. Residues: CASSYRVTNYGYTF.

The genes are TRBV4-3 and TRBJ2-5; TRBD2 matches 11 bases. The CDR3 contains 16 residues. With 3 bases clipped from V and 1 base from J, the junction kept 4 bases outside the gene matches. Germline assignment: CDR1 LGHNA and CDR2 YSLEER. The chain's CDR3 is CASSQGLAATQETQYF. DNA for the CDR3: TGCGCCAGCAGCCAGGGACTAGCGGCGACCCAAGAGACCCAGTACTTC.

This clone appeared once. This chain connects TRBV1 to TRBJ1-4. TRBV1 is a documented pseudogene. This CDR3 spans 15 amino acids. The CDR3 bases are TGCACCAGCAGCCAAGATCGGAGGGTTCGCGAAAAACTGTTTTTT. Its protein is CTSSQDRRVREKLFF.

This clone appeared a single time. The rearrangement joins TRBV5-4 to TRBJ2-1; weak D call: TRBD2 (6 bases). Per germline, CDR1 SGHNT and CDR2 YYREEE (reference sequence). The CDR3 sequence is 15 residues long. Trimming pared 0 bases from V and 7 bases from J, leaving 14 bases between. The CDR3 protein is CASSLVAEGRNEQFF. Written as DNA, the CDR3 is TGTGCCAGCAGCTTGGTAGCGGAGGGGAGGAATGAGCAGTTCTTC. The full variable domain, rest sourced from reference TRBV5-4 and TRBJ2-1, is ETGVTQSPTHLIKTRGQQVTLRCSSQSGHNTVSWYQQALGQGPQFIFQYYREEENGRGNFPPRFSGLQFPNYSSELNVNALELDDSALYLCASSLVAEGRNEQFFGPGTRLTVL.

The J gene is TRBJ2-1, the V gene TRBV10-3, with TRBD1 matching over 9 bases. J lost 8 bases, V lost 6 bases, and 14 bases had no gene match. This CDR3 is 16 amino acids long. From germline, CDR1 is ENHRY and CDR2 SYGVKD. Written as DNA, the CDR3 is TGTGCCATCAGCGGGACAGGGTCCCCCAAAGTCGATGAGCAGTTCTTC. Its protein is CAISGTGSPKVDEQFF.

This chain joins TRBV4-3 and TRBJ1-1; TRBD1 aligns across 8 bases. Germline V CDR1 and CDR2: LGHNA, YSLEER. The CDR3 runs 14 residues. V lost 0 bases and J lost 9; bases outside the gene matches: 6. The CDR3 sequence: CASSQEARQGKAFF. DNA of the CDR3: TGCGCCAGCAGCCAAGAGGCGAGACAGGGGAAAGCTTTCTTT.

The rearrangement uses TRBV9 and TRBJ1-5; 8 nucleotides match TRBD1. Germline V lookup: CDR1 SGDLS, CDR2 YYNGEE. V lost 0 bases, J lost 5 bases, and 4 bases stayed unmatched. The CDR3 spans 15 residues. CDR3 nucleotides: TGTGCCAGCAGCGTAGACGGACAGGGTCATCAGCCCCAGCATTTT. Translation gives CASSVDGQGHQPQHF. The full variable domain, with the rest looked up from reference TRBV9 and TRBJ1-5, is DSGVTQTPKHLITATGQRVTLRCSPRSGDLSVYWYQQSLDQGLQFLIQYYNGEERAKGNILERFSAQQFPDLHSELNLSSLELGDSALYFCASSVDGQGHQPQHFGDGTRLSIL.

The chain employs TRBV6-1 and TRBJ2-3, with 9 bases identical to TRBD2. The germline V gene has CDR1 MNHNS and CDR2 SASEGT. V lost 2 bases, J lost 3 bases, and 6 bases stayed unmatched. The CDR3 is made up of 16 amino acids. The CDR3: CASSESGRRITDTQYF. Here the CDR3 DNA reads TGTGCCAGCAGTGAAAGCGGGAGGCGGATTACAGATACGCAGTATTTT.

This clone is medium-sized by share. This chain uses TRBV6-5 with TRBJ1-6; D may be TRBD1 (5 bases). CDR1 and CDR2 (germline): MNHEY, SVGAGI. The ends were cut back, 11 bases at V and 9 bases at J, with 11 bases in the middle. The CDR3 consists of 11 residues. CDR3 amino acids: CACGGSSPLHF. The CDR3 region has the DNA TGTGCCTGCGGGGGGTCTTCACCCCTCCACTTT.

The rearrangement uses TRBV7-9 and TRBJ1-1, with 12 bases that match TRBD1. The V gene's germline CDR1 is SEHNR and CDR2 FQNEAQ (reference sequence). V dropped 1 base and J dropped 4; count of bases not matched to a gene: 7. The CDR3 is 17 residues long. The CDR3 DNA reads as TGTGCCAGCAGCTTAGTTGGGTTGGGACAGGGGGCCACTGAAGCTTTCTTT. It is translated as CASSLVGLGQGATEAFF. The whole variable domain, filled in from reference TRBV7-9 and TRBJ1-1, reads DTGVSQNPRHKITKRGQNVTFRCDPISEHNRLYWYRQTLGQGPEFLTYFQNEAQLEKSRLLSDRFSAERPKGSFSTLEIQRTEQGDSAMYLCASSLVGLGQGATEAFFGQGTRLTVV.

The V gene is TRBV30, the J gene TRBJ1-1; the D gene is possibly TRBD1 (5 bases). CDR3 length: 15 amino acids. Trimming cost V 0 bases and J 7 bases, with 18 bases left between them. Per germline, CDR1 GTSNPN and CDR2 SVGIG (reference sequence). As DNA, the CDR3 is TGTGCCTGGAGTGTGGGGGGGTCTTACGGGGATGAAGCTTTCTTT. Its translation is CAWSVGGSYGDEAFF. The full variable domain, in which reference TRBV30 and TRBJ1-1 provide the parts outside the CDR3, is SQTIHQWPATLVQPVGSPLSLECTVEGTSNPNLYWYRQAAGRGLQLLFYSVGIGQISSEVPQNLSASRPQDRQFILSSKKLLLSDSGFYLCAWSVGGSYGDEAFFGQGTRLTVV.